This T cell receptor (beta chain) was found in a study of shared clonotypes between healthy human individuals. The study, taken as a whole, reports: At large depth, rarefaction still showed sorted-subset sequencing to be incomplete. A handful of donors showed sharing of approximately 5% of naive CD4 clonotypes.

Trimming took off 4 bases at V and 10 bases at J, with 17 bases between the two ends. This CDR3 is 13 amino acids long. CDR1 and CDR2 from the germline V gene are SGHRS and YFSETQ. Every donor, a Caucasian adult, lived in Nashville, Tennessee. Note on this clone: The target antigen is unknown.

This table comes from immunoSEQ multiplex PCR, and its TCRdb copy is limited to in-frame clones, with some not included. The sample lists millions of clones, 90% to 95% occurring once. The chain uses TRBV5-1 and TRBJ1-1; D might be TRBD1 (5 bases). Specimen: naive CD4+ T cells sorted from blood. Subset noted: CD45RA+ positively selected. The clonotype originates from a man younger than 35 in good health. CDR3 sequence: CASSPGSVAPAFF. The CDR3 DNA follows: TGCGCCAGCAGCCCAGGGTCCGTGGCCCCAGCTTTCTTT.